Following are 21 T cell receptor beta chains from one sample sequenced in a study of blood T cells in healthy people across ages (dated by TCRdb to the mid-2010s). Libraries were built with 5' RACE. The second PCR ran for about 6 to 11 cycles and used a J-beta primer mix along with a sample-barcoded 5' primer. TCRdb handled the public reads itself, with Q25 trimming in fastp and clone calling in MiXCR, and kept productive beta chains. Records with the same CDR3 protein are collapsed into one entry carrying the most frequent genes and DNA. A total of 1.5 million to 2 million distinct CDR3 sequences appear in this sample, 30% to 40% of them only once. Roughly 23% of the sample goes to the ten largest clones. The sample taken for sequencing was blood. All receptors derive from a human donor in good health.

The chain joins TRBV7-2 to TRBJ1-6; 7 positions agree with TRBD1. CDR1 is SGHTA, CDR2 FQGNSA, per germline. There are 15 residues in the CDR3. The V gene end was trimmed by 5 bases and the J gene end by 9 bases; junction bases not matched to a gene: 10. The CDR3 DNA sequence: TGTGCCAGCAGCAACCCAACAGAGGGGGCTTCACCCCTCCACTTT. Its translation is CASSNPTEGASPLHF.

This clonotype was picked up a small number of times. V usage is TRBV7-2 and J usage is TRBJ2-7; D possibly uses TRBD1 or TRBD2 (5 bases each). V was shortened by 1 base and J by 2 bases, with 24 bases between the two germline ends. CDR3 length: 19 amino acids. Germline loops: CDR1 SGHTA, CDR2 FQGNSA. CDR3 coding DNA: TGTGCCAGCAGCTTAGTTTCGGGCCTAGGGCGAGGGGTTACCTACGAGCAGTACTTC. As protein: CASSLVSGLGRGVTYEQYF.

V gene TRBV5-1 combines with J gene TRBJ2-3; 9 nucleotides align to TRBD2. Trimming took 3 bases from V and 2 from J; bases not matched to a gene: 7. The germline V gene encodes CDR1 SGHRS and CDR2 YFSETQ. The CDR3 has 16 residues. The CDR3 nucleotides are TGCGCCAGCAGCTGGGGAGCGGGGGGCCCCACAGATACGCAGTATTTT. Translated: CASSWGAGGPTDTQYF.

This chain joins TRBV18 and TRBJ1-2; D not certain. CDR3 length: 14 residues. The ends were cut back, 6 bases at V and 3 bases at J, with 14 bases in the middle. Germline values: CDR1 KGHSH, CDR2 LQKENI. The CDR3 region has the DNA TGTGCCAGCTCTCCCGTTTTCATATACTATGGCTACACCTTC. The encoded protein is CASSPVFIYYGYTF.

The rearrangement uses TRBV5-1 and TRBJ2-2; D unclear. The germline V and J ends were trimmed by 5 bases and 2 bases, with 13 bases remaining between them. Germline V gives CDR1 SGHRS, CDR2 YFSETQ. There are 15 residues in the CDR3. CDR3 in DNA: TGCGCCAGCAGTCGATCGAACGCCAACACCGGGGAGCTGTTTTTT. It codes for CASSRSNANTGELFF.

The chain recombines TRBV7-8 with TRBJ1-4; 11 bases fit TRBD1. J gave up 1 base and V 4 bases, and 14 bases lay outside the gene matches. The CDR3 is made up of 20 amino acids. From germline, CDR1 is SGHVS and CDR2 FQNEAQ. DNA for the CDR3: TGTGCCAGCAGCTATCCTCCGGGACAGGGGGTTCCTGAAACTAATGAAAAACTGTTTTTT. Translating it yields CASSYPPGQGVPETNEKLFF.

The CDR3: CASSAGTGASYEQYF. The CDR3 region has the DNA TGTGCCAGCAGTGCCGGGACGGGAGCGTCTTACGAGCAGTACTTC. V gene TRBV12-3 or TRBV12-4 combines with J gene TRBJ2-7; D is perhaps TRBD2 (6 bases). The V and J ends lost 5 bases and 4 bases respectively, with 18 bases between them. The CDR3 is made up of 15 amino acids.

The DNA of the CDR3 is TGTGCCAGCAGCGTAGGGATAGGGGCAAGGCCGACGGCACCCCTCCACTTT. It codes for CASSVGIGARPTAPLHF. The rearrangement uses TRBV9 and TRBJ1-6; tentative D call: TRBD1 (5 bases). CDR3 length equals 17 residues. The V gene lost 0 bases and the J gene lost 11 bases, with 21 bases spanning the gap. Germline lookup yields CDR1 SGDLS and CDR2 YYNGEE.

The chain recombines TRBV11-2 with TRBJ2-5, with D perhaps TRBD1 or TRBD2 (5 bases each). The V gene lost 0 bases and the J gene lost 1 base, with 15 bases spanning the gap. The germline gives CDR1 SGHAT, CDR2 FQNNGV. The CDR3 contains 17 residues. The CDR3 sequence is CASSLDGGWGTQETQYF. The DNA of the CDR3 is TGTGCCAGCAGCTTAGATGGGGGATGGGGCACCCAAGAGACCCAGTACTTC. The whole variable domain, filled in from reference TRBV11-2 and TRBJ2-5, reads EAGVAQSPRYKIIEKRQSVAFWCNPISGHATLYWYQQILGQGPKLLIQFQNNGVVDDSQLPKDRFSAERLKGVDSTLKIQPAKLEDSAVYLCASSLDGGWGTQETQYFGPGTRLLVL.

The J gene is TRBJ1-2, the V gene TRBV20-1, with TRBD1 matching over 8 bases. There are 14 residues in the CDR3. Unmatched junction bases numbered 11, after V lost 5 bases and J lost 6 bases. Germline V lookup: CDR1 DFQATT, CDR2 SNEGSKA (reference sequence). CDR3: CSASLGTGIHGYTF. CDR3 bases: TGCAGTGCTTCACTGGGGACAGGAATCCATGGCTACACCTTC.

This rearrangement joins TRBV12-3 or TRBV12-4 to TRBJ1-6, with D unresolved. The CDR3 has 15 residues. Trimming cost V 8 bases and J 9 bases, with 20 bases left between them. The CDR3 protein is CASGGRIIGASPLHF. The CDR3 nucleotides read TGTGCCAGCGGTGGAAGGATCATTGGTGCTTCACCCCTCCACTTT.

The chain carries TRBV4-3 and TRBJ1-1; maybe TRBD1 (5 bases). Trimming took off 3 bases at V and 5 bases at J, with 13 bases between the two ends. Per the germline V gene, CDR1 is LGHNA and CDR2 is YSLEER. The CDR3 is 14 amino acids. CDR3 coding DNA: TGCGCCAGCAGCCACCAGACAGTTGGTACTGAAGCTTTCTTT. Its translation is CASSHQTVGTEAFF.

This clonotype occurred many times. The chain carries TRBV5-6 and TRBJ2-7; D gene uncertain. This CDR3 comprises 13 residues. CDR1 is SGHDT, CDR2 YYEEEE, per germline. V was trimmed by 0 bases and J by 3 bases, leaving 7 bases between them. CDR3 sequence: CASSLGSNYEQYF. The CDR3 nucleotides read TGTGCCAGCAGCTTGGGTTCCAACTACGAGCAGTACTTC.

The rearrangement links TRBV4-3 to TRBJ2-7, with a weak D call TRBD1 (6 bases). Trimming cost V 0 bases and J 5 bases, with 11 bases left between them. The CDR3 has 14 residues. The germline CDR1 and CDR2 sequences are LGHNA and YSLEER. The CDR3 is CASSQEDRSHEQYF. CDR3 DNA: TGCGCCAGCAGCCAAGAAGACAGGTCGCACGAGCAGTACTTC.

In this sample, this clonotype turned up a few times. The chain is built from TRBV27 and TRBJ2-5, with 8 bases identical to TRBD2. Trimming at V came to 4 bases and at J to 4 bases, leaving 5 bases not matched to a gene. CDR1 and CDR2 from the germline V gene are MNHEY and SMNVEV (reference sequence). The CDR3 extends over 14 amino acids. CDR3 sequence (DNA): TGTGCCAGCAGTTACGGGGGGGAAGCAGAGACCCAGTACTTC. Encoded protein: CASSYGGEAETQYF.

In this sample, this clonotype turned up a few times. The chain is built from TRBV7-2 and TRBJ2-5; 15 bases align to TRBD2. Judging by the DNA end, TRBJ2-7 fits better; the J call may be wrong. The germline CDR1 and CDR2 sequences are SGHTA and FQGNSA. The CDR3 length is 18 residues. CDR3 residues: CASSRGLAGGSYSYEQYF. The CDR3 DNA reads as TGTGCCAGCAGCCGGGGACTAGCGGGGGGCTCCTACTCCTACGAGCAGTACTTC.

CDR3 nucleotides: TGTGCCAGCAGCTTGTTATTGGGAAACGACGGGACCCAGTACTTC. It translates to CASSLLLGNDGTQYF. This chain links TRBV7-2 with TRBJ2-5, with no clear D. The V gene's germline CDR1 is SGHTA and CDR2 FQGNSA. The CDR3 runs to 15 residues. V lost 3 bases and J 7 bases, leaving 18 bases between the germline ends. The full variable domain, its missing parts supplied by reference TRBV7-2 and TRBJ2-5, is GAGVSQSPSNKVTEKGKDVELRCDPISGHTALYWYRQSLGQGLEFLIYFQGNSAPDKSGLPSDRFSAERTGGSVSTLTIQRTQQEDSAVYLCASSLLLGNDGTQYFGPGTRLLVL.

This chain connects TRBV15 to TRBJ1-4; tentatively, D is TRBD1 (5 bases). CDR1 is LNHNV, CDR2 YYDKDF, per germline (reference sequence). Deletions cut 5 bases from V and 8 bases from J, with 12 bases between. The CDR3 loop spans 13 amino acids. The CDR3 coding sequence is TGTGCCACCAGCTATGCAGGGTCGGAAAAACTGTTTTTT. It encodes CATSYAGSEKLFF.

The chain combines TRBV4-3 with TRBJ2-3; D tentatively fits TRBD1 or TRBD2 (6 bases each). Germline V CDR1 and CDR2: LGHNA, YSLEER. CDR3 length: 16 residues. Trimming removed 5 bases at V and 1 base at J, with 16 bases between. Here the CDR3 reads CASSSWGATGTDTQYF. The DNA of the CDR3 is TGCGCCAGCAGCTCGTGGGGGGCTACGGGCACAGATACGCAGTATTTT.

The chain couples TRBV5-1 to TRBJ2-3; TRBD1 might be the D (6 bases). Germline lookup yields CDR1 SGHRS and CDR2 YFSETQ. The length of the CDR3 is 15 residues. The germline V and J ends were trimmed by 0 bases and 5 bases, with 13 bases remaining between them. CDR3 nucleotide sequence: TGCGCCAGCAGCTTGGAGGGGGTGGTAATAGATACGCAGTATTTT. This sequence encodes CASSLEGVVIDTQYF.

The genes are TRBV3-1 and TRBJ2-5; 8 nucleotides agree with TRBD1. With 6 bases clipped from V and 0 bases from J, the junction kept 9 bases outside the gene matches. This CDR3 has 16 residues. Per germline, CDR1 LGHDT and CDR2 YNNKEL (reference sequence). The CDR3 protein is CASRPLDRANQETQYF. Written as DNA, the CDR3 is TGTGCCAGCAGGCCATTGGACAGGGCCAACCAAGAGACCCAGTACTTC.